This paragraph reports one TCR beta chain. Its target is not known. TCR alpha and TCR beta cDNA libraries carrying sample barcodes and UMIs came from 5'RACE with constant-segment primers. From the 5' RACE reads, TCRdb called clonotypes with MiXCR, one entry per CDR3 protein. Of about 360,000 distinct CDR3 sequences in the sample, 13% to 15% were seen once. The sample comes from a study of T-cell memory formation after mild COVID-19. Germline assignment: CDR1 LGHNA and CDR2 YSLEER. V was pared by 0 bases and J by 6 bases, with 12 bases between. The CDR3 loop spans 15 amino acids. Regarding the study as a whole: Those CD4+ clones that contracted were mainly in CM and EM (CD8+ ones in EMRA). Later expanders leaned toward CD4+, whereas clones contracting from day 15 to 85 were balanced CD4/CD8. The study detected some responding clones in pre-infection memory, suggesting cross-reactive memory joined.

The chain links TRBV4-3 to TRBJ2-1; D unresolved. The sequence was obtained from a young man who had mild COVID-19 (a few samples of this study predate the infection). Cell type and time point are not known. Sequences were obtained from PBMCs or a T cell subset sorted from them (not recorded which). This chain's CDR3 is CASSQDPGIANEQFF. The CDR3 DNA is TGCGCCAGCAGCCAAGATCCGGGTATAGCCAATGAGCAGTTCTTC.